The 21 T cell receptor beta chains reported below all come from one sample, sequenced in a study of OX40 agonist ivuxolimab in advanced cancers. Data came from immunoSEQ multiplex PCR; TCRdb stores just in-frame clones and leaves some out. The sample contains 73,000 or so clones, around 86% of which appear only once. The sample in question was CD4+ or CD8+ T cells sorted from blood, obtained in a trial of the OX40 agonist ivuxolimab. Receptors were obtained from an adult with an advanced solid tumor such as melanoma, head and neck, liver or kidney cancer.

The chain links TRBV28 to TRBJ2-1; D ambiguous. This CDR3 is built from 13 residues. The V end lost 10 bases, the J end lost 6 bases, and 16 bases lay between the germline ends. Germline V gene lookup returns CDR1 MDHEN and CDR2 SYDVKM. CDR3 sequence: CATPSPAGNEQFF. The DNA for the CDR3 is TGTGCCACCCCAAGTCCAGCCGGCAATGAGCAGTTCTTC.

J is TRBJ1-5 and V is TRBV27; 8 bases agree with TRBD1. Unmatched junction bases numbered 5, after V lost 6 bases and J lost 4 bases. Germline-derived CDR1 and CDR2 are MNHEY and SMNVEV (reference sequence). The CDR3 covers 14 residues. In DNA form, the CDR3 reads TGTGCCAGCAGCAGGACAGGGCCTAATCAGCCCCAGCATTTT. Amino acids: CASSRTGPNQPQHF.

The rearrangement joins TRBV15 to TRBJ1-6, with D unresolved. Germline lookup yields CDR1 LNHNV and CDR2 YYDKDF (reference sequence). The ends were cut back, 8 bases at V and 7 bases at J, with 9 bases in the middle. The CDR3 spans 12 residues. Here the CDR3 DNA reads TGTGCCACCCGAAGGGCGAATTCACCCCTCCACTTT. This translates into CATRRANSPLHF.

The CDR3 loop reads CASSLEQMNTEAFF. The DNA of the CDR3 is TGTGCCAGCAGCTTAGAACAGATGAACACTGAAGCTTTCTTT. The chain combines TRBV7-9 with TRBJ1-1; D gene ambiguous. The CDR3 length is 14 residues. Germline V CDR1 and CDR2: SEHNR, FQNEAQ (reference sequence). V was cut by 1 base and J by 0 bases, with 6 bases left in between.

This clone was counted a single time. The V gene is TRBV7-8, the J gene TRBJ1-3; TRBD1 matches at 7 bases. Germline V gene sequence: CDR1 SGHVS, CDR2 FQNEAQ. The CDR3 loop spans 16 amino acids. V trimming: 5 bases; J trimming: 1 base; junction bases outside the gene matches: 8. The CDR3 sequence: CASSPQGGASGNTIYF. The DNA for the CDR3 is TGTGCCAGCAGCCCCCAAGGGGGCGCTTCTGGAAACACCATATATTTT.

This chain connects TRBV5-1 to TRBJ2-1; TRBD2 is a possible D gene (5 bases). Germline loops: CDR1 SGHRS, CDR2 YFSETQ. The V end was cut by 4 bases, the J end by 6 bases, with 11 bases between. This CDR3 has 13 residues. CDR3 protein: CASSVLGSNEQFF. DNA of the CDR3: TGCGCCAGCAGCGTTCTGGGGAGCAATGAGCAGTTCTTC.

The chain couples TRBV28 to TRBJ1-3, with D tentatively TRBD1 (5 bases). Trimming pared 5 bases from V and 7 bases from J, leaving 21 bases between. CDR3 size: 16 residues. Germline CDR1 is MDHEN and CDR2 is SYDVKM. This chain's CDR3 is CASSESQGAVRNTIYF. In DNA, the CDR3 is TGTGCCAGCAGTGAATCTCAGGGAGCCGTTCGGAACACCATATATTTT.

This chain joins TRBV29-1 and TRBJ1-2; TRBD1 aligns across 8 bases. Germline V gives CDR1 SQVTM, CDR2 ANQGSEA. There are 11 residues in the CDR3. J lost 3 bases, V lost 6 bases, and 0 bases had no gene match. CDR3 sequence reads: CSVGQDYGYTF. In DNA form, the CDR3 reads TGCAGCGTGGGACAGGACTATGGCTACACCTTC.

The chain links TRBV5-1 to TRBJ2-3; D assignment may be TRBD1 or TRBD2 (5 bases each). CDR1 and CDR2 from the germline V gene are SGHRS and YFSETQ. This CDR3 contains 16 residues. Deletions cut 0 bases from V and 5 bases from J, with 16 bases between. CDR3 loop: CASSLAREGWGDTQYF. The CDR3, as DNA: TGCGCCAGCAGCTTGGCCAGAGAGGGGTGGGGAGATACGCAGTATTTT.

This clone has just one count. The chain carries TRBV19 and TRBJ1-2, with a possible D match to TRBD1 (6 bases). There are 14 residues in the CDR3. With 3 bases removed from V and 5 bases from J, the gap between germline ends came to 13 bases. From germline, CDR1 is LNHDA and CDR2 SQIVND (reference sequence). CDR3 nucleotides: TGTGCCAGTAGTATCACAGGGTCTTCGTATGGCTACACCTTC. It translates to CASSITGSSYGYTF.

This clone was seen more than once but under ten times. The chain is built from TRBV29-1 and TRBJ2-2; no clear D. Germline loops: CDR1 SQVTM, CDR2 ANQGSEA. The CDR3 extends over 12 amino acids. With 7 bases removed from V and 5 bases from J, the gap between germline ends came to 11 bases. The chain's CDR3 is CSGAHGTGELFF. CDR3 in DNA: TGCAGCGGCGCCCACGGAACCGGGGAGCTGTTTTTT.

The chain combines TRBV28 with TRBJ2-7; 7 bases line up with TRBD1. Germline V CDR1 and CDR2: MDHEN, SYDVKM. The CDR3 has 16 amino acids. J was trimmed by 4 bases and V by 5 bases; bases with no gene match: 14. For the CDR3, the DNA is TGTGCCAGCAGTCCCCCCGTGTCACAGGGGAAGTACGAGCAGTACTTC. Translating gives CASSPPVSQGKYEQYF. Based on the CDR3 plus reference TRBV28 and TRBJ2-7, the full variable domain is DVKVTQSSRYLVKRTGEKVFLECVQDMDHENMFWYRQDPGLGLRLIYFSYDVKMKEKGDIPEGYSVSREKKERFSLILESASTNQTSMYLCASSPPVSQGKYEQYFGPGTRLTVT.

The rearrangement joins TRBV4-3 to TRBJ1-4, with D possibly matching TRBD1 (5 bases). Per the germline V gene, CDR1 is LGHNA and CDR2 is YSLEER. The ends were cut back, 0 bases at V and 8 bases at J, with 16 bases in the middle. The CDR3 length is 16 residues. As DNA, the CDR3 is TGCGCCAGCAGCCAAGATAGCGGCAGGGTAGGAGAAAAACTGTTTTTT. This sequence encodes CASSQDSGRVGEKLFF.

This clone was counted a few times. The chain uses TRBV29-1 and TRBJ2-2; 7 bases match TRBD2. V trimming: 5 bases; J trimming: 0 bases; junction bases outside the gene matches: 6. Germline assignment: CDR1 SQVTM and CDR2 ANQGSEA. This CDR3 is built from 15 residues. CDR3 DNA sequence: TGCAGCGTTCTGAGCGGGGTGGCGAACACCGGGGAGCTGTTTTTT. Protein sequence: CSVLSGVANTGELFF.

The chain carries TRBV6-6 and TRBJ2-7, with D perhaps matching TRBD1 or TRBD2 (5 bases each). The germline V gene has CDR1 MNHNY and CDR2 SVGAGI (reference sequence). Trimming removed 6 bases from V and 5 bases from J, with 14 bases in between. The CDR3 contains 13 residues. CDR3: CASSYGAPNEQYF. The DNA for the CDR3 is TGTGCCAGCAGCTACGGGGCACCTAACGAGCAGTACTTC.

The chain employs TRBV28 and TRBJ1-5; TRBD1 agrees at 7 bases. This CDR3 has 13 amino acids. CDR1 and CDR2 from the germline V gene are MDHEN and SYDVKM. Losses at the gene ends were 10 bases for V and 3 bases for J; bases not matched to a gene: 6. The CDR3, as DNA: TGTGCCAACCGACAGGGAAACAATCAGCCCCAGCATTTT. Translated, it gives CANRQGNNQPQHF.

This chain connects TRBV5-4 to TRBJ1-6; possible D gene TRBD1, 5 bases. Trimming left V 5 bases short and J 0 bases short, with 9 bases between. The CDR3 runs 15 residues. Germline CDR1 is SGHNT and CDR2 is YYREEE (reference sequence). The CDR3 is CASRVQGSYNSPLHF. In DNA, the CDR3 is TGTGCCAGCAGAGTCCAGGGCTCCTATAATTCACCCCTCCACTTT.

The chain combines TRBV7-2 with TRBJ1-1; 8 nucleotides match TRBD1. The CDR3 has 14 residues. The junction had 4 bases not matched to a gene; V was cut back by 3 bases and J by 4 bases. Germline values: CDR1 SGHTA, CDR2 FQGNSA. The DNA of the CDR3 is TGTGCCAGCAGCTTTCGACAGGGGAGCACTGAAGCTTTCTTT. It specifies CASSFRQGSTEAFF.

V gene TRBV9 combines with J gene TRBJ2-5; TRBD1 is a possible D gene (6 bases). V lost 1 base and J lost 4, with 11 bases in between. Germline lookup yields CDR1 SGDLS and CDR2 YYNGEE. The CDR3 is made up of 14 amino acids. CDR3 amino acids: CASSVLPRGETQYF. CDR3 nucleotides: TGTGCCAGCAGCGTATTACCCAGGGGAGAGACCCAGTACTTC.

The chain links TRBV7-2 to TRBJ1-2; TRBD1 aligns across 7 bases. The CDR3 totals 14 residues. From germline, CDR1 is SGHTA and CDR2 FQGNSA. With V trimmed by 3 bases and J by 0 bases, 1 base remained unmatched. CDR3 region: CASSLGQTNYGYTF. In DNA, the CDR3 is TGTGCCAGCAGCTTGGGACAGACTAACTATGGCTACACCTTC. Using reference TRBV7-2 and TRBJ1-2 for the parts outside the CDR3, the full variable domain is GAGVSQSPSNKVTEKGKDVELRCDPISGHTALYWYRQSLGQGLEFLIYFQGNSAPDKSGLPSDRFSAERTGGSVSTLTIQRTQQEDSAVYLCASSLGQTNYGYTFGSGTRLTVV.

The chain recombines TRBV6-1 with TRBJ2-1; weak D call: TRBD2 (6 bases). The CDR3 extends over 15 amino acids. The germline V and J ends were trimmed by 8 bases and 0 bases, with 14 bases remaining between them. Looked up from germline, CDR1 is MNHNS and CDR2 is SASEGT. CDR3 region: CASGPGRSSYNEQFF. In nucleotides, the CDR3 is TGTGCCAGCGGCCCCGGGAGAAGCTCCTACAATGAGCAGTTCTTC.